Listed here are 29 T cell receptor beta chains from one sample, sequenced in a study of OX40 agonist ivuxolimab in advanced cancers. Measured with immunoSEQ multiplex PCR; TCRdb has only the in-frame clones, and not every one. The sample has 55,000 to 70,000 clones, about 85% seen once. This sample comprised CD4+ or CD8+ T cells sorted from blood, obtained in a trial of the OX40 agonist ivuxolimab. These TCRs come from an adult with an advanced solid tumor such as melanoma, head and neck, liver or kidney cancer.

The chain recombines TRBV10-2 with TRBJ2-7; D is undetermined. Trimming pared 3 bases from V and 2 bases from J, leaving 14 bases between. CDR1 and CDR2 from the germline V gene are WSHSY and SAAADI. The CDR3 is made up of 15 amino acids. The CDR3 spells CASSEGSVTTYEQYF. DNA for the CDR3: TGCGCCAGCAGTGAAGGTTCAGTCACAACCTACGAGCAGTACTTC.

The chain couples TRBV7-9 to TRBJ2-7; D not resolved. Germline assignment: CDR1 SEHNR and CDR2 FQNEAQ (reference sequence). V lost 8 bases, J lost 4 bases, and 12 bases lay in between. The CDR3 length is 12 residues. This chain's CDR3 is CASGPERYEQYF. The DNA of the CDR3 is TGTGCCAGCGGCCCAGAAAGGTACGAGCAGTACTTC.

Within the sample, this clone is medium-sized. Within the sample, other DNA sequences also encode this same CDR3. The rearrangement joins TRBV2 to TRBJ1-2; D gene unclear. The CDR3 contains 13 residues. Germline V gene lookup returns CDR1 SNHLY and CDR2 FYNNEI. The V end was cut by 2 bases, the J end by 2 bases, with 6 bases between. The CDR3 nucleotides are TGTGCCAGCAGTGAACAGGAAAACTATGGCTACACCTTC. It encodes CASSEQENYGYTF.

The J gene is TRBJ2-1, the V gene TRBV10-3; D uncertain. This CDR3 has 13 residues. CDR1 and CDR2 from the germline V gene are ENHRY and SYGVKD. V lost 0 bases, J lost 4 bases, and 4 bases lay in between. The CDR3 sequence: CAISESGYNEQFF. In nucleotides, the CDR3 is TGTGCCATCAGTGAGTCTGGTTACAATGAGCAGTTCTTC.

The V gene is TRBV6-1, the J gene TRBJ1-1; D gene uncertain. The CDR3 length is 13 residues. Germline assignment: CDR1 MNHNS and CDR2 SASEGT. V was clipped by 1 base and J by 0 bases, with 3 bases between them. CDR3 nucleotides: TGTGCCAGCAGTGAAGGCCTGAACACTGAAGCTTTCTTT. Its translation: CASSEGLNTEAFF.

The chain recombines TRBV18 with TRBJ1-2, with 8 bases identical to TRBD1. Germline assignment: CDR1 KGHSH and CDR2 LQKENI. This CDR3 comprises 15 residues. The ends lost 2 bases at V and 4 bases at J; junction bases unmatched: 6. As DNA, the CDR3 is TGTGCCAGCTCACCAGGACAGGGTCCTGGCTATGGCTACACCTTC. As protein: CASSPGQGPGYGYTF.

The chain recombines TRBV30 with TRBJ1-6, with D maybe TRBD1 (5 bases). This CDR3 spans 17 amino acids. Germline V gene data show CDR1 as GTSNPN and CDR2 as SVGIG (reference sequence). V lost 2 bases, J lost 10 bases, and 24 bases lay in between. The CDR3 DNA reads TGTGCCTGGAGTACAGAGGGGACTCTTCAACGGGCCTCACCCCTCCACTTT. Protein product: CAWSTEGTLQRASPLHF.

This sequence joins TRBV5-1 and TRBJ1-1, with a possible D match to TRBD1 (5 bases). This CDR3 spans 15 amino acids. Trimming stripped 0 bases from V and 5 bases from J, with 14 bases between. In germline, CDR1 is SGHRS, CDR2 YFSETQ. The CDR3 spells CASSLVGGGSTEAFF. CDR3 nucleotides: TGCGCCAGCAGCTTGGTTGGGGGAGGGTCGACTGAAGCTTTCTTT.

CDR3 region: CASSSYRGGEQYF. The CDR3 nucleotides read TGTGCCAGCAGCAGCTACCGTGGAGGCGAGCAGTACTTC. J is TRBJ2-7 and V is TRBV14, with D possibly matching TRBD2 (5 bases). Trimming removed 5 bases at V and 6 bases at J, with 14 bases between. The CDR3 is 13 amino acids. CDR1 and CDR2 (germline): SGHDN, FVKESK.

The V gene is TRBV29-1, the J gene TRBJ1-2, with D possibly matching TRBD1 (6 bases). The V end was cut by 4 bases, the J end by 8 bases, with 20 bases between. Germline CDR1 reads SQVTM; CDR2 reads ANQGSEA. The CDR3 runs to 14 residues. The CDR3 reads CSVGGEQGRAGYTF. The CDR3 DNA reads TGCAGCGTTGGCGGGGAGCAGGGGAGGGCGGGCTACACCTTC.

The CDR3 loop is CASSFRDSQHEQYF. CDR3 DNA sequence: TGTGCCAGCAGCTTCCGGGACAGTCAACACGAGCAGTACTTC. This chain links TRBV13 with TRBJ2-7, with TRBD1 matching over 7 bases. The V segment lost 3 bases and the J segment 5 bases; nucleotides outside the gene matches: 7. CDR1 and CDR2 from the germline V gene are PRHDT and FYEKMQ (reference sequence). The CDR3 runs 14 residues.

The V and J genes are TRBV14 and TRBJ1-2; D possibly corresponds to TRBD1 (5 bases). The V gene's germline CDR1 is SGHDN and CDR2 FVKESK. This CDR3 region has 14 residues. The V and J ends lost 1 base and 8 bases respectively, with 14 bases between them. The CDR3 spells CASSQVAGPGGYTF. The CDR3 DNA sequence: TGTGCCAGCAGCCAAGTGGCGGGGCCAGGCGGCTACACCTTC.

The chain has TRBV6-5 and TRBJ2-3, with D possibly TRBD2 on 7 matching bases. The CDR3 is 15 amino acids. Germline lookup yields CDR1 MNHEY and CDR2 SVGAGI. The V end was cut by 11 bases, the J end by 6 bases, with 24 bases between. The CDR3 DNA reads as TGTGCCGGGGGGGCCCAAAAGACCCTCCACGATACGCAGTATTTT. Its protein is CAGGAQKTLHDTQYF.

This chain joins TRBV6-6 and TRBJ2-1; possibly TRBD2 for D (5 bases). Germline assignment: CDR1 MNHNY and CDR2 SVGAGI (reference sequence). The CDR3 covers 15 residues. V lost 4 bases and J lost 6, with 16 bases in between. CDR3 nucleotides: TGTGCCAGCAGTTCTGCCTACGGGGTGTCCAATGAGCAGTTCTTC. It translates to CASSSAYGVSNEQFF.

The V call is TRBV18, the J call TRBJ2-5; unclear D gene. This CDR3 region has 14 residues. V lost 4 bases to trimming and J lost 5 bases, with 14 bases between them. The germline CDR1 and CDR2 sequences are KGHSH and LQKENI. The CDR3 DNA is TGTGCCAGCTCACAAAAGGCTTCTTCGGAGACCCAGTACTTC. Translated: CASSQKASSETQYF.

The CDR3 DNA follows: TGTGCCAGCAGCGCGCGGTTGGGGGAGGGGGCCGGGGAGCTGTTTTTT. This codes for CASSARLGEGAGELFF. The rearrangement joins TRBV7-2 to TRBJ2-2, with D perhaps matching TRBD2 (7 bases). The CDR3 length is 16 residues. With 5 bases removed from V and 6 bases from J, the gap between germline ends came to 19 bases. Germline V gene sequence: CDR1 SGHTA, CDR2 FQGNSA.

The chain uses TRBV6-5 and TRBJ1-2; D call uncertain. The CDR3 totals 13 residues. CDR1 and CDR2 from the germline V gene are MNHEY and SVGAGI. Trimming removed 5 bases from V and 3 bases from J, with 10 bases in between. CDR3: CASSIDRDYGYTF. CDR3 sequence (DNA): TGTGCCAGCAGTATCGATCGGGACTATGGCTACACCTTC.

This sequence joins TRBV7-3 and TRBJ1-1; D remains unclear. The CDR3 runs 14 residues. Germline V gene data show CDR1 as SGHTA and CDR2 as FQGTGA. V was shortened by 3 bases and J by 2 bases, with 10 bases between the two germline ends. DNA of the CDR3: TGTGCCAGCAGCTTTTCCGCCGGCAACACTGAAGCTTTCTTT. Translated, it gives CASSFSAGNTEAFF.

The chain links TRBV10-3 to TRBJ2-1; maybe TRBD2 (5 bases). The CDR3 contains 14 residues. The ends were cut back, 7 bases at V and 6 bases at J, with 16 bases in the middle. CDR1 is ENHRY and CDR2 is SYGVKD in the germline V gene. The DNA of the CDR3 is TGTGCCATCAAGAGCGGAGTGGTGCTCAATGAGCAGTTCTTC. This sequence encodes CAIKSGVVLNEQFF.

This clone was counted between two and nine times. The CDR3 nucleotides are TGCAGCGTTGAACTGGACAGAGAGTCCTATGGCTACACCTTC. This gives the protein CSVELDRESYGYTF. This rearrangement joins TRBV29-1 to TRBJ1-2, with D perhaps matching TRBD1 (6 bases). The CDR3 has 14 residues. Trimming removed 2 bases from V and 4 bases from J, with 14 bases in between. Germline values: CDR1 SQVTM, CDR2 ANQGSEA.

The chain links TRBV30 to TRBJ2-5; 11 nucleotides agree with TRBD2. This CDR3 is built from 18 residues. After removal of 0 bases from V and 3 bases from J, the junction contained 12 bases not matched to a gene. Germline V gene lookup returns CDR1 GTSNPN and CDR2 SVGIG (reference sequence). CDR3 sequence reads: CAWSVLAGDWMGEETQYF. The CDR3, as DNA: TGTGCCTGGAGTGTACTAGCGGGAGATTGGATGGGGGAAGAGACCCAGTACTTC.

The chain has TRBV7-9 and TRBJ1-6; TRBD1 matches at 11 bases. There are 17 residues in the CDR3. Germline lookup yields CDR1 SEHNR and CDR2 FQNEAQ (reference sequence). V was clipped by 4 bases and J by 10 bases; unmatched bases: 12. Written as DNA, the CDR3 is TGTGCCAGCAGCTCTAGGACAGGGGGCAATACGGGCTCACCCCTCCACTTT. Its translation: CASSSRTGGNTGSPLHF.

V gene TRBV28 combines with J gene TRBJ2-5, with D possibly being TRBD2 (6 bases). This CDR3 region has 14 residues. CDR1 and CDR2 from the germline V gene are MDHEN and SYDVKM. V was trimmed by 5 bases and J by 1 base, leaving 11 bases between them. The CDR3 region has the DNA TGTGCCAGCAGTCCGGTGGGAGGCCAAGAGACCCAGTACTTC. Its translation is CASSPVGGQETQYF.

The V gene is TRBV19, the J gene TRBJ2-7, with TRBD1 matching 9 bases. With 4 bases clipped from V and 3 bases from J, the junction kept 4 bases outside the gene matches. CDR1 and CDR2 (germline): LNHDA, SQIVND (reference sequence). This CDR3 region has 14 residues. CDR3 sequence reads: CASSRSGQGYEQYF. In DNA, the CDR3 is TGTGCCAGTAGTAGATCGGGACAGGGCTACGAGCAGTACTTC.

The chain uses TRBV27 and TRBJ2-1; D remains unclear. V shed 3 bases and J shed 3 bases, with 6 bases lying between them. The CDR3 runs to 13 residues. The germline gives CDR1 MNHEY, CDR2 SMNVEV (reference sequence). In DNA, the CDR3 is TGTGCCAGCAGTTTGAGCAGCTACAATGAGCAGTTCTTC. Its protein is CASSLSSYNEQFF.

The chain combines TRBV10-3 with TRBJ2-4; D is uncertain. Trimming left V 3 bases short and J 4 bases short, with 7 bases between. The germline V gene encodes CDR1 ENHRY and CDR2 SYGVKD. The CDR3 has 13 amino acids. As DNA, the CDR3 is TGTGCCATCAGTGACGTCGGGAAAAACATTCAGTACTTC. This encodes CAISDVGKNIQYF.

The chain couples TRBV4-1 to TRBJ2-7; 9 positions match TRBD1. The CDR3 consists of 16 residues. The V gene's germline CDR1 is MGHRA and CDR2 YSYEKL. Trimming removed 0 bases from V and 0 bases from J; junction bases left unmatched: 3. CDR3 residues: CASSQETGGASYEQYF. The CDR3 DNA reads as TGCGCCAGCAGCCAAGAAACAGGGGGCGCCTCCTACGAGCAGTACTTC.

The V and J genes are TRBV9 and TRBJ2-3, with D perhaps being TRBD1 or TRBD2 (6 bases each). Germline CDR1 SGDLS, CDR2 YYNGEE. CDR3 length: 16 amino acids. Trimming took 0 bases from V and 1 from J, leaving 12 bases between them. Written as DNA, the CDR3 is TGTGCCAGCAGCGTAGCCGAGGGGGGACGCACAGATACGCAGTATTTT. Translating it yields CASSVAEGGRTDTQYF.

The J gene is TRBJ2-1, the V gene TRBV29-1; 10 bases are shared with TRBD2. Trimming took 5 bases from V and 0 from J; bases not matched to a gene: 13. Germline values: CDR1 SQVTM, CDR2 ANQGSEA. The CDR3 loop spans 18 amino acids. The CDR3 loop reads CSVPVSSGGLSSYNEQFF. The CDR3 DNA sequence: TGCAGCGTTCCAGTATCTAGCGGGGGCCTTAGCTCCTACAATGAGCAGTTCTTC.